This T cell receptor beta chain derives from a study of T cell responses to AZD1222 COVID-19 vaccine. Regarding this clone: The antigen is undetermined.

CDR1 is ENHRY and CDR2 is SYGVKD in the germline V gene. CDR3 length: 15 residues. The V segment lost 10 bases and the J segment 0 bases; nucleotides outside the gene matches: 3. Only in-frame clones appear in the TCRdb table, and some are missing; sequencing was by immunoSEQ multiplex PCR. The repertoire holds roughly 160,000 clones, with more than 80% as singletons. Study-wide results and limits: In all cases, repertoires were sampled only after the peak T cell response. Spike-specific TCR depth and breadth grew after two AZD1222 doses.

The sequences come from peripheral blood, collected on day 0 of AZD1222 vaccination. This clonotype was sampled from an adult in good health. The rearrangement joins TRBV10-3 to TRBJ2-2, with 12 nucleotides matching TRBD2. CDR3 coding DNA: TGTGCCACGACTAGCGGGGGAACGAACACCGGGGAGCTGTTTTTT. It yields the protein CATTSGGTNTGELFF.